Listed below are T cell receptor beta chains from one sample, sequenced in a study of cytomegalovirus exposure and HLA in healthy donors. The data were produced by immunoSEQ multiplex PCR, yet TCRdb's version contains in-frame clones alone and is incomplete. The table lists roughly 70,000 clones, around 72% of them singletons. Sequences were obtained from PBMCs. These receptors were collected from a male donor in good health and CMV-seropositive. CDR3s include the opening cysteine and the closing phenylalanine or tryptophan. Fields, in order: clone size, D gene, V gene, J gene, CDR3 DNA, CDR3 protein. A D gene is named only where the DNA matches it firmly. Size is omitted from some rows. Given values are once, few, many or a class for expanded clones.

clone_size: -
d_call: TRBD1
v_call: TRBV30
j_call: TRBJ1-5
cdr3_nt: TGTGCCTGGAGCGCCGGGACAGATCAGCCCCAGCATTTT
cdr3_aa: CAWSAGTDQPQHF

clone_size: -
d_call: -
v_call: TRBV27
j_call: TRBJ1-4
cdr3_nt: TGTGCCAGCAGTTTCGGGGGGGGTGGGGAAAAACTGTTTTTT
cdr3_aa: CASSFGGGGEKLFF

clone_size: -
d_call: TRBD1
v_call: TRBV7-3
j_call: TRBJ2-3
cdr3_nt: TGTGCCAGCAGCCCGGGGACAGTTCGAGATACGCAGTATTTT
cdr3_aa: CASSPGTVRDTQYF

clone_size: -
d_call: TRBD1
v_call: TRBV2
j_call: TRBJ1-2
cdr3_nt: TGTGCCAGCAGTCGGGACAGGGGCTACACCTTC
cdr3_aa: CASSRDRGYTF

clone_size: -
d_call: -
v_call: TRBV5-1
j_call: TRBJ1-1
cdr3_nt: TGCGCCTCTCGTCGGGGGTATGACACTGAAGCTTTCTTT
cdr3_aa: CASRRGYDTEAFF

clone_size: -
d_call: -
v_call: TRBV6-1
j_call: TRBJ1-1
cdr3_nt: TGTGCCAGCACTGGACAGCAGAACACTGAAGCTTTCTTT
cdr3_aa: CASTGQQNTEAFF

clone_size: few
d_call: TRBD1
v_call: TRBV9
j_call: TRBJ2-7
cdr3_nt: TGTGCCAGCAGCGCGCGACAGGGTGGGTACGAGCAGTACTTC
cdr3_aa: CASSARQGGYEQYF

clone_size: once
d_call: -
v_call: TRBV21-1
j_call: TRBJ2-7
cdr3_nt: TGTGCCAGCAGCAAATCGGGACAGGGGTTTTGCGACGAGCAGTACTTC
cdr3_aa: CASSKSGQGFCDEQYF

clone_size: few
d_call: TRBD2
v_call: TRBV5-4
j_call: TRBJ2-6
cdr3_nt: TGTGCCAGCAGCTTGGGGACTAGCGGGAGTGGGGCCAACGTCCTGACTTTC
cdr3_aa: CASSLGTSGSGANVLTF

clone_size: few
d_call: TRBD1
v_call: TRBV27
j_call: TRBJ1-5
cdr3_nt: TGTGCCAGCAGGCCGACAGGGTTAAGCAATCAGCCCCAGCATTTT
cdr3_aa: CASRPTGLSNQPQHF

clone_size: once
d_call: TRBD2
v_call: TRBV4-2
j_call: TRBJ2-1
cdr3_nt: TGTGCCAGCAGCCAAGAATCCCGGTGGAGCGGGCGGGAGGGCCATGAGCAGTTCTTC
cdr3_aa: CASSQESRWSGREGHEQFF

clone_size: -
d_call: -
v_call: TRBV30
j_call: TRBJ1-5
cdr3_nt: TGTGCCTGGAGTGTACTGGGGAAGGGAGGCAATCAGCCCCAGCATTTT
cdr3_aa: CAWSVLGKGGNQPQHF

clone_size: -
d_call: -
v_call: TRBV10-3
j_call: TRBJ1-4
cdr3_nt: TGTGCCACCGCAGCAGGAGGGGAAAAACTGTTTTTT
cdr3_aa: CATAAGGEKLFF

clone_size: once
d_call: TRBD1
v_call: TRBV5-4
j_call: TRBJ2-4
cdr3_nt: TGTGCCAGCAGACCAGATATCGACAGGGGGAATGAGTACTTC
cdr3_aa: CASRPDIDRGNEYF

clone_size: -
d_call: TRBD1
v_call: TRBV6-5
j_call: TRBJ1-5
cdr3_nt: TGTGCCAGCAGCGACAGGGGTCCCGGCGGTCAGCCCCAGCATTTT
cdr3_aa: CASSDRGPGGQPQHF

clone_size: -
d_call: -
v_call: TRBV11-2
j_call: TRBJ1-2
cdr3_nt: TGTGCCAGCAGCTTAGTGGGGCAGGGAGGTAACTATGGCTACACCTTC
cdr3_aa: CASSLVGQGGNYGYTF

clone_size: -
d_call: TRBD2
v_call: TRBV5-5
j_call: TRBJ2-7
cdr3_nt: TGTGCCAGCAGCTCCAACCCGGCGGCAGCGGGGACTTACGAGCAGTACTTC
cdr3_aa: CASSSNPAAAGTYEQYF

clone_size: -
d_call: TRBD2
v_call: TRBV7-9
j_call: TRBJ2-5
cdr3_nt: TGTGCCAGCAGCTTAGTCGGGAGGGAGCAGTACTTC
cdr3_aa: CASSLVGREQYF

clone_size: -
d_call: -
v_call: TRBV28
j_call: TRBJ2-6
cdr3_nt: TGTGCCAGCATCCCCGGGTGGGGGGATGGGGCCAACGTCCTGACTTTC
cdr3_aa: CASIPGWGDGANVLTF

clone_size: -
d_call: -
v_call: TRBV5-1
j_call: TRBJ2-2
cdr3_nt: TGCGCCAGCAGCCTCGGGACTCTTCGGTACACCGGGGAGCTGTTTTTT
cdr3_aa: CASSLGTLRYTGELFF

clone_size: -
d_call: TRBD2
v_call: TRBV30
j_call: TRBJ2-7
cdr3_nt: TGTGCCTGGAGCGTTCTTAGCGGGAAGTCCTACGAGCAGTACTTC
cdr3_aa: CAWSVLSGKSYEQYF

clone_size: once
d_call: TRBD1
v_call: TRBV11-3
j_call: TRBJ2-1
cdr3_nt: TGTGCCAGCAGCTGGGGACAGGGGGCGCGCGGTGAGCAGTTCTTC
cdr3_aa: CASSWGQGARGEQFF

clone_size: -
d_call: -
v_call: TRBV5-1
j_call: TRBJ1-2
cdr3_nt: TGCGCCAGCAGCTTGGAGCGCGTAGGAGGCTATGGCTACACCTTC
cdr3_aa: CASSLERVGGYGYTF

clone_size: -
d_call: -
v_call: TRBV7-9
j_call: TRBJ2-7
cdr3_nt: TGTGCCAGCAGCACTCACGACAGGACCGAGCAGTACTTC
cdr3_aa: CASSTHDRTEQYF

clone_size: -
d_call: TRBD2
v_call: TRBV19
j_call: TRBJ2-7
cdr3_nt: TGTGCCAGTAGTGGGGGGGGGTTCTACGAGCAGTACTTC
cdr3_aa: CASSGGGFYEQYF

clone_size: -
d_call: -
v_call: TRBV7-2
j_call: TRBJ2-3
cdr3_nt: TGTGCCAGCAGCTTATCCACCTCTTGGCGGGTGAGCACAGATACGCAGTATTTT
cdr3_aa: CASSLSTSWRVSTDTQYF

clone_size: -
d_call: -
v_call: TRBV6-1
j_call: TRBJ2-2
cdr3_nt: TGTGCCAGCAGTGAACCCAGGGACACCGGGGAGCTGTTTTTT
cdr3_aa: CASSEPRDTGELFF

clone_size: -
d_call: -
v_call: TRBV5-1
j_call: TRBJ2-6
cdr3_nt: TGCGCCAGCAGCTTGGGACAGCGTACTGGGGCCAACGTCCTGACTTTC
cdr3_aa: CASSLGQRTGANVLTF

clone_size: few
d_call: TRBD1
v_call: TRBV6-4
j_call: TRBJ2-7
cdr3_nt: TGTGCCAGCACCCGGGACAGCTACGAGCAGTACTTC
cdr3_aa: CASTRDSYEQYF

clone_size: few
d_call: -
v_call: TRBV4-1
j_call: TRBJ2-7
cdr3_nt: TGCGCCAGACCCCCGCCCAGCGGAACTATTGGGGAGCAGTACTTC
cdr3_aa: CARPPPSGTIGEQYF

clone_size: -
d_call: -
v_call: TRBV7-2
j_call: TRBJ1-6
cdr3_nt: TGTGCCAGCAGCTTAGTACAGGGACGGTCACCCCTCCACTTT
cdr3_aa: CASSLVQGRSPLHF

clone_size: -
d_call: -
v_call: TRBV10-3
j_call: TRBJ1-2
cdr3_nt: TGTGCCATCAGCGACCCCCGTGGGCACTATGGCTACACCTTC
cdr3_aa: CAISDPRGHYGYTF

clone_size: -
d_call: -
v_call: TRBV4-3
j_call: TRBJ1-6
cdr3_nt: TGCGCCAGCAGCCAAGATATTGGGCAGGCCAATTCACCCCTCCACTTT
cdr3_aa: CASSQDIGQANSPLHF